A selection of T cell receptor beta chains follows, all from one sample in a study of blood T cell repertoires in COVID-19. Here immunoSEQ multiplex PCR was the method, and the copy in TCRdb shows in-frame clones only, minus some. The sample lists over 50,000 clones; 88% were seen once. Sequenced sample: peripheral blood. All receptors derive from a human donor in a cohort sampled during active COVID-19. The CDR3 runs from the conserved cysteine through the conserved F or W. Each record gives: V gene, clone size, J gene, CDR3 protein. For some rows the clone size is stated as once, few or many, or as a class when expanded; others skip it.

>TRBV5-1|-|TRBJ2-2
CASSYQLTGGLNTGELFF
>TRBV27|-|TRBJ2-3
CASSLYSVRDGDTQYF
>TRBV4-1|once|TRBJ2-7
CASSQASGTSYEQYF
>TRBV7-9|-|TRBJ2-5
CASSLGLAGGSQETQYF
>TRBV18|-|TRBJ1-1
CASSPRTEMNTEAFF
>TRBV7-9|-|TRBJ1-4
CASSLAVGQGWEKLFF
>TRBV18|-|TRBJ1-1
CASSLQEMNTEAFF
>TRBV19|-|TRBJ2-7
CASSMSSGGSYEQYF
>TRBV7-2|-|TRBJ2-5
CASSLSSGETQYF
>TRBV18|few|TRBJ2-7
CASSPVGGFSDEQYF
>TRBV7-2|-|TRBJ2-7
CASSLGATGSYEQYF
>TRBV30|-|TRBJ2-7
CAAGDSYEQYF
>TRBV14|once|TRBJ1-6
CASSQGSRGGDNSPLHF
>TRBV5-1|once|TRBJ1-1
CASKRTGVNTEAFF
>TRBV23-1|-|TRBJ2-2
CASSQSALAEKPNTGELFF
>TRBV7-6|-|TRBJ2-5
CASSFGVGSQETQYF
>TRBV18|-|TRBJ2-2
CASSPRQGRTGELFF
>TRBV19|-|TRBJ1-5
CASSRTGSGDHSNQPQHF
>TRBV6-6|few|TRBJ2-7
CASSYGGGDEQYF
>TRBV5-1|-|TRBJ2-5
CASSHGQVQETQYF
>TRBV24-1|-|TRBJ2-1
CATSDPRQGAYNEQFF
>TRBV11-2|-|TRBJ1-6
CASSSGTGGVSPLHF
>TRBV11-3|-|TRBJ2-1
CASSSGLAGASEQFF
>TRBV3-1/TRBV3-2|-|TRBJ2-7
CASSQGAGPYEQYF
>TRBV7-9|-|TRBJ1-1
CASSYMPGQSLEAFF
>TRBV5-1|few|TRBJ2-2
CASSLLRTGELFF
>TRBV4-1|-|TRBJ2-4
CASSPRDRAGRAKNIQYF
>TRBV6-6|-|TRBJ2-3
CASKGGGGRDTQYF
>TRBV7-8|once|TRBJ2-1
CASSLLRGMISGASYNEQFF
>TRBV9|-|TRBJ2-7
CASSVLGTAYEQYF
>TRBV28|-|TRBJ2-1
CASSLIRALAPNNEQFF
>TRBV4-1|-|TRBJ2-2
CASSQGLAGGYTGELFF
>TRBV5-1|once|TRBJ2-2
CASSLGGQGTNTGELFF
>TRBV6-1|-|TRBJ1-2
CASSEMGGDYGYTF
>TRBV7-8|once|TRBJ2-5
CASSPRLVKETQYF
>TRBV30|-|TRBJ2-2
CAWSMGDRVNTGELFF
>TRBV4-3|-|TRBJ2-1
CASSHKLAGGNEQFF
>TRBV5-8|once|TRBJ1-1
CASSLSQNTEAFF
>TRBV28|few|TRBJ1-2
CASSFSGQGEVYTF
>TRBV30|-|TRBJ2-7
CAWREGLAGVAEQYF
>TRBV11-2|-|TRBJ1-1
CASSREEHTEAFF
>TRBV24-1|-|TRBJ2-1
CATSDATSGRSYNEQFF